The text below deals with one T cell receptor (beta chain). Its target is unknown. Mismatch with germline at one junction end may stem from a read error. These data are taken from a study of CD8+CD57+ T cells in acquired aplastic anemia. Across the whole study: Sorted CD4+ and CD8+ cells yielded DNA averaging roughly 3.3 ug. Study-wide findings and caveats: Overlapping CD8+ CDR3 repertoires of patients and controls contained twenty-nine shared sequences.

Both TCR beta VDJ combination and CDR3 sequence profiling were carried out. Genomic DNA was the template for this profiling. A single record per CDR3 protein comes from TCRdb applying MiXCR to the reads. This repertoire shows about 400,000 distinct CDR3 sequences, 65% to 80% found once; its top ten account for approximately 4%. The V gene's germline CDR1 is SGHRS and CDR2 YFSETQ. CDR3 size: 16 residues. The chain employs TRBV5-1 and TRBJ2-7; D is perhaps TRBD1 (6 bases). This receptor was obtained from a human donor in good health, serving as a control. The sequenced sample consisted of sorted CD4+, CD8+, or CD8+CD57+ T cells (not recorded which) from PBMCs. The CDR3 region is CASSFDSGHCSYEQYF. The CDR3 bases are TGTGCCAGCAGCTTTGACTCGGGACACTGCTCCTACGAGCAGTACTTC.